The TCR beta chain under discussion was sequenced for a study of cytomegalovirus exposure and HLA in healthy donors. Healthy bone marrow donors formed the donor group. Findings and caveats of the study: Later, TCR association rates were found to vary by HLA locus, highest for DRB1 and lowest for HLA-C. A later analysis linked a missense variant in DCLRE1C to the trimming of TCR beta V and J genes.

Comments on this clone: Antigen specificity is unknown.

Trimming removed 3 bases at V and 4 bases at J, with 10 bases between. From germline, CDR1 is SGDLS and CDR2 YYNGEE. The CDR3 extends over 14 amino acids. The PCR made use of 60 Vbeta and 13 Jbeta primers. Profiled with immunoSEQ multiplex PCR; TCRdb holds only in-frame clones, not every one. The data hold about 130,000 clones, with 70% to 85% observed a single time. The chain links TRBV9 to TRBJ2-2; D possibly corresponds to TRBD1 (6 bases). The TCR comes from a boy younger than 18 in good health and CMV-seronegative. The sequencing sample was made of PBMCs. CDR3 DNA: TGTGCCAGCAGCGCAGGGGTATCCACCGGGGAGCTGTTTTTT. Translated, it gives CASSAGVSTGELFF.